This T cell receptor (beta chain) originates from a study of cytomegalovirus exposure and HLA in healthy donors. Across the whole study: Samples from HLA-typed donors yielded approximately 80 million unique TCRs in an early data release. Study-level findings and limits: Most TCR sequences were rare, but some public TCRs occurred in many donors.

In the PCR, 60 Vbeta and 13 Jbeta primers were used. The table came from immunoSEQ multiplex PCR; TCRdb's copy has only in-frame clones and leaves some out. The sample has around 300,000 clones, 85% to 90% seen once; the top ten hold roughly 2.1%. On this clone itself: Its antigen is currently unknown.

Germline CDR1 reads SGHRS; CDR2 reads YFSETQ. The CDR3 spans 16 residues. The V end was cut by 0 bases, the J end by 2 bases, with 13 bases between. The chain combines TRBV5-1 with TRBJ2-3, with unresolved D. This receptor was identified in a woman younger than 35 in good health and CMV-seronegative. The specimen was PBMCs. The DNA of the CDR3 is TGCGCCAGCAGCTTGGCTACACAGTTACTCACAGATACGCAGTATTTT. It yields the protein CASSLATQLLTDTQYF.